This T cell receptor (beta chain) was recovered during a study of blood T cell repertoires in COVID-19. For the study at large: Italy, Spain and the United States were the sources of the convalescent and acute COVID-19 samples.

Per the original methods: How many nucleated cells were present was estimated from reference gene primer amplification. Here immunoSEQ multiplex PCR was the method, and the copy in TCRdb shows in-frame clones only, minus some. That table gives V, J and clone size, and the DNA gave D and trimming. The table has 55,000 to 70,000 clones, 79% seen once. This clone was seen more than once but under ten times. The clonotype was recovered from a man in his sixties with acute or convalescent COVID-19. The specimen sequenced was peripheral blood.

The CDR3 loop reads CASSWGDSPTQYF. The CDR3 nucleotides are TGTGCCAGCAGCTGGGGGGACAGCCCGACCCAGTACTTC. The genes are TRBV5-5 and TRBJ2-5; D possibly corresponds to TRBD1 (7 bases). The ends were cut back, 3 bases at V and 7 bases at J, with 13 bases in the middle. The germline CDR1 and CDR2 sequences are SGHKS and YYEKEE (reference sequence). This CDR3 is built from 13 residues. The full variable domain, completed using reference TRBV5-5 and TRBJ2-5, is DAGVTQSPTHLIKTRGQQVTLRCSPISGHKSVSWYQQVLGQGPQFIFQYYEKEERGRGNFPDRFSARQFPNYSSELNVNALLLGDSALYLCASSWGDSPTQYFGPGTRLLVL.